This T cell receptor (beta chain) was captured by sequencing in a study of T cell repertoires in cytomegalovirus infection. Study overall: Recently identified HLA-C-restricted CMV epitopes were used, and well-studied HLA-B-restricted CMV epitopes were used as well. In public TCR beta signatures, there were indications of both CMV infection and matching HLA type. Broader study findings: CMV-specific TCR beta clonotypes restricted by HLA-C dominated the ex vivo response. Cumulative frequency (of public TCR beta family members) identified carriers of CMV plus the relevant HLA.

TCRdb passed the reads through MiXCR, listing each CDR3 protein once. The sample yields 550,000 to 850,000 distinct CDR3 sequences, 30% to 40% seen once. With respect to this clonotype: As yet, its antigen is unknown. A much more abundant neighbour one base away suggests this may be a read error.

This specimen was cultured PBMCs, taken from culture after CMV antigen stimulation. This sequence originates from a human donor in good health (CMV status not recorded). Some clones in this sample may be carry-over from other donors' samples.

The CDR3 is CAISEYQETQYF. CDR3 nucleotides: TGTGCCATCAGTGAGTACCAAGAGACCCAGTACTTC. The V gene is TRBV10-3, the J gene TRBJ2-5; D is ambiguous. Trimming shortened V by 1 base and J by 0 bases, and 0 bases separated the two germline ends. CDR3 length: 12 amino acids. Germline V gene data show CDR1 as ENHRY and CDR2 as SYGVKD.